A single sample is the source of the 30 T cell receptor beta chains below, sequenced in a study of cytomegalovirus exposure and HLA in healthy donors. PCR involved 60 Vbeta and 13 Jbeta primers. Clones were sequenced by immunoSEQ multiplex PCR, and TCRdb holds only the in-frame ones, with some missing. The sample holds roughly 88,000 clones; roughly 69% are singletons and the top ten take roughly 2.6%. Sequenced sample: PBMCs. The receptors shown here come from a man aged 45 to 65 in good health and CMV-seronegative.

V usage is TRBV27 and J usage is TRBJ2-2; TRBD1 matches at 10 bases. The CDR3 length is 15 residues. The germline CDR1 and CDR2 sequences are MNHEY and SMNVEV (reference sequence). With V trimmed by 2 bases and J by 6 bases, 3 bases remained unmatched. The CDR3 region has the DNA TGTGCCAGCAGTTTAAGACAGGGGGCGGCCGGGGAGCTGTTTTTT. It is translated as CASSLRQGAAGELFF.

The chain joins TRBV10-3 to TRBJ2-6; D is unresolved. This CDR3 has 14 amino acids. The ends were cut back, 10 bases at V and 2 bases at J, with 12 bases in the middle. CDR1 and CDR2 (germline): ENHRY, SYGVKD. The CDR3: CATQSQAGANVLTF. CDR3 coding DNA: TGTGCCACCCAGAGTCAGGCTGGGGCCAACGTCCTGACTTTC.

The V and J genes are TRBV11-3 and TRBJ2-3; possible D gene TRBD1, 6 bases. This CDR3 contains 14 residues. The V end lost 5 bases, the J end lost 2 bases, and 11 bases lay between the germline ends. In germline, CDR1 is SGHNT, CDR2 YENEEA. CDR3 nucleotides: TGTGCCAGCAGCCCCGGACAGCTCACAGATACGCAGTATTTT. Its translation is CASSPGQLTDTQYF.

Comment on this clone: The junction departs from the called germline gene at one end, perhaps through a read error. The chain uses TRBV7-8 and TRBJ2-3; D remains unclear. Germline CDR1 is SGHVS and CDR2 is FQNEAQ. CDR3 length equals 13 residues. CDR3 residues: CASSPYSTDTRYF. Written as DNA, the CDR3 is TGTGCCAGCAGCCCCTACAGCACAGATACGCGGTATTTT. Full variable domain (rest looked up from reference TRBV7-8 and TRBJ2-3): GAGVSQSPRYKVAKRGQDVALRCDPISGHVSLFWYQQALGQGPEFLTYFQNEAQLDKSGLPSDRFFAERPEGSVSTLKIQRTQQEDSAVYLCASSPYSTDTRYFGPGTRLTVL.

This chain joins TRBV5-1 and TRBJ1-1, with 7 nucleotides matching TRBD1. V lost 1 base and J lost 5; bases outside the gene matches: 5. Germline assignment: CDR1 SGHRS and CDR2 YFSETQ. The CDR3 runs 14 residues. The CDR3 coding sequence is TGCGCCAGCAGCTTGAAGGGGGCTGGGACTGAAGCTTTCTTT. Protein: CASSLKGAGTEAFF.

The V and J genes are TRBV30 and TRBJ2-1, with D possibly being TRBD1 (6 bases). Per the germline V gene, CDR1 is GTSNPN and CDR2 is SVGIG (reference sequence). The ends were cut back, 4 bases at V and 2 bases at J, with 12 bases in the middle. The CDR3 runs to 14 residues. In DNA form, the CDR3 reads TGTGCCTGGATTAGGGGGACGCCCTACAATGAGCAGTTCTTC. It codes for CAWIRGTPYNEQFF.

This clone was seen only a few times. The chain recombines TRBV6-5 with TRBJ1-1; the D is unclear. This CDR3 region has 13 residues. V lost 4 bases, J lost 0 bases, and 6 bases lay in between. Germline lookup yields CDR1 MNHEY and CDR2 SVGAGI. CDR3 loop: CASSSILNTEAFF. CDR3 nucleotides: TGTGCCAGCAGTTCTATCCTGAACACTGAAGCTTTCTTT.

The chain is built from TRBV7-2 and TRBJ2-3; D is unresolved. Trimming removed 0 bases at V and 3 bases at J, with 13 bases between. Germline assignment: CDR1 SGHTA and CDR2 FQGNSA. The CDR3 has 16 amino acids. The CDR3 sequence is CASSLAQSGTTDTQYF. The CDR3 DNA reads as TGTGCCAGCAGCTTAGCGCAATCAGGAACTACAGATACGCAGTATTTT.

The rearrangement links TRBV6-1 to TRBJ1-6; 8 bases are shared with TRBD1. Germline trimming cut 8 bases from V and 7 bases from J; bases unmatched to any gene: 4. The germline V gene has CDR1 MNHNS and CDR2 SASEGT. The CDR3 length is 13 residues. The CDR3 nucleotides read TGTGCCAGCCGACAGGGGTGGAATTCACCCCTCCACTTT. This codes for CASRQGWNSPLHF.

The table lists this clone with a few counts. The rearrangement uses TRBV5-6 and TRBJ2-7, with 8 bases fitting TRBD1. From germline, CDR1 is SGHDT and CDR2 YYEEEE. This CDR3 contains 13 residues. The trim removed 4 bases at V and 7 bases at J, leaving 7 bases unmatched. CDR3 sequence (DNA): TGTGCCAGCAGCATGGCAGGGACAGGAGAGCAGTACTTC. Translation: CASSMAGTGEQYF.

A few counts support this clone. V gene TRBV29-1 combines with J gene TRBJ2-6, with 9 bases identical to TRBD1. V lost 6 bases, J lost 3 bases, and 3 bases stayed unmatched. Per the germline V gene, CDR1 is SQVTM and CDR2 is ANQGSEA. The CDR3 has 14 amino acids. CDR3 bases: TGCAGCGTCCGGGACAGGGATGGGGCCAACGTCCTGACTTTC. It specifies CSVRDRDGANVLTF.

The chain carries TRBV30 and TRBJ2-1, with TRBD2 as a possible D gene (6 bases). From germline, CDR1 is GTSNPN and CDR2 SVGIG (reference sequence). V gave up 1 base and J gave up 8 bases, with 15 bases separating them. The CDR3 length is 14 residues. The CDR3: CAWSAGLLRDEQFF. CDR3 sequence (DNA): TGTGCCTGGAGTGCGGGACTCCTACGCGATGAGCAGTTCTTC.

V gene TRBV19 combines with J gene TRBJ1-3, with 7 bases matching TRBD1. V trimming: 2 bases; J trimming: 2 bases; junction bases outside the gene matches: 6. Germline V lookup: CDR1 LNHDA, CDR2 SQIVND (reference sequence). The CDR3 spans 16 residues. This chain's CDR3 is CASSIWEGGAGNTIYF. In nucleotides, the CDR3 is TGTGCCAGTAGTATATGGGAAGGGGGCGCTGGAAACACCATATATTTT.

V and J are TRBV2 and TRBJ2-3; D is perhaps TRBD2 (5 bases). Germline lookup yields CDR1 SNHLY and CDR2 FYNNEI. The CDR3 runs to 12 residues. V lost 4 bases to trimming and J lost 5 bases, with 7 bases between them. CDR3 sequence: CASSVGGDTQYF. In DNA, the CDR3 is TGTGCCAGCAGTGTAGGAGGAGATACGCAGTATTTT.

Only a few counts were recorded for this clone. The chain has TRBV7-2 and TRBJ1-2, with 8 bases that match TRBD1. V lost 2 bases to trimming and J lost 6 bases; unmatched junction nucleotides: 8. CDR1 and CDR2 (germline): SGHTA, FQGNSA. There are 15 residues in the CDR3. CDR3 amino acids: CASSLSPGGVDGYTF. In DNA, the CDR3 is TGTGCCAGCAGCTTATCCCCAGGGGGCGTCGATGGCTACACCTTC. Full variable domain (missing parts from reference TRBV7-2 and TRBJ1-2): GAGVSQSPSNKVTEKGKDVELRCDPISGHTALYWYRQSLGQGLEFLIYFQGNSAPDKSGLPSDRFSAERTGGSVSTLTIQRTQQEDSAVYLCASSLSPGGVDGYTFGSGTRLTVV.

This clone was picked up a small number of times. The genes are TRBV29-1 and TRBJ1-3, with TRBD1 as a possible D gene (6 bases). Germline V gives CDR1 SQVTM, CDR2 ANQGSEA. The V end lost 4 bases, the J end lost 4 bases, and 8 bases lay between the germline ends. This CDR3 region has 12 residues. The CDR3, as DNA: TGCAGCGTTGTTGGGGGCGGAAACACCATATATTTT. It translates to CSVVGGGNTIYF.

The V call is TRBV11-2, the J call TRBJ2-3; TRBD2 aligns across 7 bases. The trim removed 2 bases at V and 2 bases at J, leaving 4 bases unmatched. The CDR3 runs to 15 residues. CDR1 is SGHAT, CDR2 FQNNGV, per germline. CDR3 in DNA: TGTGCCAGCAGCTTAAAGGGACTATCCACAGATACGCAGTATTTT. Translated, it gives CASSLKGLSTDTQYF. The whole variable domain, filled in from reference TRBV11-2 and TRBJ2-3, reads EAGVAQSPRYKIIEKRQSVAFWCNPISGHATLYWYQQILGQGPKLLIQFQNNGVVDDSQLPKDRFSAERLKGVDSTLKIQPAKLEDSAVYLCASSLKGLSTDTQYFGPGTRLTVL.

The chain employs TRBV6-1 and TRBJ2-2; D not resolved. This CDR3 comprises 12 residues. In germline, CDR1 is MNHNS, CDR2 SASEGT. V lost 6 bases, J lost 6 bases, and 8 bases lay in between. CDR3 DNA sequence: TGTGCCAGCAGCCAGGTGTCCGGGGAGCTGTTTTTT. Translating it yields CASSQVSGELFF.

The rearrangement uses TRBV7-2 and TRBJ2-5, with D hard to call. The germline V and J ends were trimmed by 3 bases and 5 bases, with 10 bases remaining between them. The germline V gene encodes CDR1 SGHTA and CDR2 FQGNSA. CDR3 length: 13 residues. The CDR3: CASSFGSRETQYF. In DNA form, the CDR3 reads TGTGCCAGCAGCTTCGGTAGCCGCGAGACCCAGTACTTC.

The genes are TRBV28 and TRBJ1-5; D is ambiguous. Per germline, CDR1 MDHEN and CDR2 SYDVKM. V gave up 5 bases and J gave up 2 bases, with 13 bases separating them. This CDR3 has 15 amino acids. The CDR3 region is CASSTAWRGNQPQHF. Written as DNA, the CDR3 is TGTGCCAGCAGTACCGCGTGGAGGGGCAATCAGCCCCAGCATTTT.

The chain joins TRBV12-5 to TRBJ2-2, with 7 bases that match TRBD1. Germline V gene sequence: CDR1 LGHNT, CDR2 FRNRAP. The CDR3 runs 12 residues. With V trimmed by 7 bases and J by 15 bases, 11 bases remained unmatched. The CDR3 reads CASAESGTDVFF. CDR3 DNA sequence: TGTGCTAGTGCTGAATCGGGGACAGATGTGTTTTTT.

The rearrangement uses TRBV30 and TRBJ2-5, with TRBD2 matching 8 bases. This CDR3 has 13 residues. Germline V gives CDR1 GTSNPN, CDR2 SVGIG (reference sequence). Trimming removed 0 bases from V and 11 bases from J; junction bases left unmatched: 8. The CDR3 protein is CAWSVGGGMVQYF. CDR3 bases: TGTGCCTGGAGTGTCGGGGGGGGGATGGTGCAGTACTTC.

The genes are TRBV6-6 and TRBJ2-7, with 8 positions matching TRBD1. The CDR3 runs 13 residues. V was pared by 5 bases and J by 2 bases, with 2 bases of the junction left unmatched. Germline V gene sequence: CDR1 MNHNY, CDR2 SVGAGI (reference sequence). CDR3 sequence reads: CASSNRGAYEQYV. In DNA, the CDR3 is TGTGCCAGCAGTAACAGGGGGGCCTACGAGCAGTACGTC.

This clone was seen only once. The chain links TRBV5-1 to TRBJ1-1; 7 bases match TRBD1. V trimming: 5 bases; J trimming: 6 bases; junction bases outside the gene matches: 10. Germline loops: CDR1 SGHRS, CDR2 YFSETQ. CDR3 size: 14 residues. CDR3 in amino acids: CASSSGTVVSEAFF. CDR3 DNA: TGCGCCAGCAGTTCCGGGACAGTGGTCTCTGAAGCTTTCTTT.

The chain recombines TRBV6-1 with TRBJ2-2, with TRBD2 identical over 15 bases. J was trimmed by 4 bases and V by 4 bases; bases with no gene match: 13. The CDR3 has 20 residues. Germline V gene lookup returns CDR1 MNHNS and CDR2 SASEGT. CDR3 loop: CASSGPGLAGGRGTTGELFF. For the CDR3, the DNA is TGTGCCAGCAGTGGCCCGGGACTAGCGGGAGGAAGGGGAACCACCGGGGAGCTGTTTTTT.

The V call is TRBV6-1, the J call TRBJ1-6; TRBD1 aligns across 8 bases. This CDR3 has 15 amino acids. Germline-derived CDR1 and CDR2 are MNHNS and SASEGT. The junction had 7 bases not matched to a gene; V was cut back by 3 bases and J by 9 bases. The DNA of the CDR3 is TGTGCCAGCAGTGAGTACAGGGGGATGATTTCACCCCTCCACTTT. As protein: CASSEYRGMISPLHF.

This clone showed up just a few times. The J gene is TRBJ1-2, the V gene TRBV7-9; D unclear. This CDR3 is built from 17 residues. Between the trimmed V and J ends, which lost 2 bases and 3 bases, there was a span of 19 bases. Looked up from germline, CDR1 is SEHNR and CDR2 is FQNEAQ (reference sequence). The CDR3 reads CASSLSGGLNSHYGYTF. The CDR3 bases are TGTGCCAGCAGCTTAAGCGGTGGCCTCAATTCTCACTATGGCTACACCTTC.

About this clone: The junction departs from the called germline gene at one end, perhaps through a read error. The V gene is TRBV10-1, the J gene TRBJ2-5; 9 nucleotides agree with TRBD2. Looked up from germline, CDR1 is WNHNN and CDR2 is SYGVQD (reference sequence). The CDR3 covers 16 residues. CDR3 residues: CASRPLAGAYQETQYF. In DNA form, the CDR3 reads TGCGCCAGCAGACCGTTAGCGGGGGCCTACCAGGAGACCCAGTACTTC.

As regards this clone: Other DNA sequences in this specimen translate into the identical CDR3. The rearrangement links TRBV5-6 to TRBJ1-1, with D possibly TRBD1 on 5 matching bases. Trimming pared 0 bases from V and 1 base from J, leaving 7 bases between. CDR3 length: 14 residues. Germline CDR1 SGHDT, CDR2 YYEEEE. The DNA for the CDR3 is TGTGCCAGCAGCTTGGGGGGCGGGAACACTGAAGCTTTCTTT. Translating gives CASSLGGGNTEAFF.

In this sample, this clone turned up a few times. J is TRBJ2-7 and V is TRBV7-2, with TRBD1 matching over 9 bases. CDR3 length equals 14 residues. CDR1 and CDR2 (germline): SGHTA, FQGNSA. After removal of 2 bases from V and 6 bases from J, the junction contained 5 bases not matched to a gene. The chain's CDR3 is CASSLFGQGTEQYF. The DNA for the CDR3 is TGTGCCAGCAGCTTATTCGGACAGGGGACCGAGCAGTACTTC. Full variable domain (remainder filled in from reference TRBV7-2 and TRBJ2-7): GAGVSQSPSNKVTEKGKDVELRCDPISGHTALYWYRQSLGQGLEFLIYFQGNSAPDKSGLPSDRFSAERTGGSVSTLTIQRTQQEDSAVYLCASSLFGQGTEQYFGPGTRLTVT.